This T cell receptor beta chain originates from a study of PD-1 blockade in mismatch repair-deficient tumors. Libraries were prepared by immunoSEQ multiplex PCR; TCRdb keeps only in-frame clonotypes and omits some of them. The sample has approximately 80,000 clones, around 80% seen once. Mismatch repair deficiency was confirmed in all patients, by PCR or immunohistochemistry. The CDR3 runs to 13 residues. CDR1 and CDR2 (germline): SGHDN, FVKESK. V was cut by 4 bases and J by 4 bases, with 10 bases left in between. Sequencing was performed on peripheral blood, taken 44 weeks after starting pembrolizumab. The TCR sequence derives from an adult with mismatch repair-deficient cancer. The V call is TRBV14, the J call TRBJ1-2; no clear D. The CDR3 loop is CASSPTPVYGYTF. The CDR3 DNA sequence: TGTGCCAGCAGCCCAACACCCGTCTATGGCTACACCTTC.